The rows below give T cell receptor beta chains drawn from one sample of a study of cytomegalovirus exposure and HLA in healthy donors. Libraries were prepared by immunoSEQ multiplex PCR; TCRdb keeps only in-frame clonotypes and omits some of them. Among some 110,000 clones listed, around 77% were seen once. Sequencing used PBMCs. Every receptor here comes from a man aged 50-59 years in good health and CMV-seropositive. The conserved cysteine and the conserved F or W are not part of the CDR3 here.

>TRBJ1-2|TRBV7-8
ASSSPSEAGGGYT
>TRBJ1-2|TRBV6-1
ASSALDSANYGYT
>TRBJ2-1|TRBV7-9
ASSQRDRVFSSYNEQF
>TRBJ2-3|TRBV2
ASGRGPDTQY
>TRBJ1-6|TRBV6-5
ASSLQGDNSPLH
>TRBJ2-4|TRBV19
ASRVSGLAKNIQY
>TRBJ1-2|TRBV4-1
ASSPLGRSANYGYT
>TRBJ2-5|TRBV9
ASSPGLAGATRETQY
>TRBJ2-1|TRBV23-1
ASSQSYEQGYNEQF
>TRBJ2-3|TRBV27
ASRGPREGTTDTQY
>TRBJ2-2|TRBV5-6
ASSRRGGRTGELF
>TRBJ2-1|TRBV5-6
ASSWASGVEQF
>TRBJ2-1|TRBV6-1
ASGGRGTGVYNEQF
>TRBJ2-2|TRBV29-1
SVGATNTGELF
>TRBJ2-2|TRBV28
ASSLYRGHTGELF
>TRBJ2-7|TRBV10-3
AISEEGGGSSYEQY
>TRBJ1-6|TRBV6-5
ASSESGLNSPLH
>TRBJ2-3|TRBV7-2
ASRTGPDTQY
>TRBJ2-7|TRBV18
ASSPAFQVYEQY
>NA|TRBV27
ASSSGPGQGRYEQY
>TRBJ2-1|TRBV6-1
ASSEFPRSGNSYNEQF
>TRBJ1-5|TRBV6-5
ASGEGKKGPQH